What follows is one TCR beta chain and its context. The V end lost 1 base, the J end lost 8 bases, and 22 bases lay between the germline ends. The CDR3 length is 17 residues. Germline lookup yields CDR1 SGHDN and CDR2 FVKESK. The data belong to a study of CD8 T cells in Susac syndrome. CD8+ and CD4+ T cells from blood underwent TCR beta sequencing. The multiple sclerosis control group consisted of treatment-naive patients whose relapsing-remitting disease, which was either stable or active, fulfilled revised McDonald criteria. The CD8+ and CD4+ T cells were isolated magnetically using a negative isolation approach, whereas the TEMRA cells were enriched by FACS. The RNA, about 0.45 to 1 ug, was put through reverse transcription using random hexamers. Amplification of TCR beta CDR3 was carried out by immunoSEQ multiplex PCR, which covered 54 Vbeta and 13 Jbeta segments. TCRdb re-derived calls from the immunoSEQ multiplex PCR reads in MiXCR, one entry per CDR3 protein. This table has approximately 120,000 distinct CDR3 sequences, 85% to 95% appearing once.

The sequence was collected from a human donor with multiple sclerosis. The sample comprised CD8+ T cells from PBMCs. The V and J genes are TRBV14 and TRBJ2-3, with TRBD2 as a possible D gene (6 bases). The CDR3 DNA is TGTGCCAGCAGCCAAGTAGGCGGGACGACTATGGCGCGTACGCAGTATTTT. Translation gives CASSQVGGTTMARTQYF.